These T cell receptor beta chains were read from a single sample in a study of HIV-infected children after antiretroviral therapy interruption. MiXCR, run by TCRdb on the 3' RACE reads, gives a single entry per CDR3 protein. This sample has fewer than 50,000 distinct CDR3 sequences, with 3.5% to 5% found just once. Specimen: CD45RA+ CD4+ T cells from PBMCs, pooled from several time points, collected from a donor given antiretroviral therapy, either interrupted or continuous. Receptor source: a pool of human donors with HIV. Each CDR3 is given with its conserved first and last residue. The D gene is left open where the match is weak. The size of a clone is reported for some rows only, either as once, few or many, or as a class for expanded clones.

V gene: TRBV20-1
J gene: TRBJ1-6
D gene: .
clone size: .
CDR3 DNA: TGCAGTGCTCCAACAGAGGCTAATTCACCCCTCCACTTT
CDR3 protein: CSAPTEANSPLHF

V gene: TRBV7-2
J gene: TRBJ2-4
D gene: TRBD1
clone size: many
CDR3 DNA: TGTGCCAGCAGAGCTGTTGGGCAGGGGGTCGGCAAAAACATTCAGTACTTC
CDR3 protein: CASRAVGQGVGKNIQYF

V gene: TRBV6-6
J gene: TRBJ2-7
D gene: TRBD1
clone size: many
CDR3 DNA: TGTGCCAGCACCACCGGGACAGGGAACTACGAGCAGTACTTC
CDR3 protein: CASTTGTGNYEQYF

V gene: TRBV29-1
J gene: TRBJ1-2
D gene: TRBD1
clone size: many
CDR3 DNA: TGCAGCGTTGCGCAGGACAGGGGACCCTATGGCTACACCTTC
CDR3 protein: CSVAQDRGPYGYTF

V gene: TRBV28
J gene: TRBJ2-7
D gene: TRBD1
clone size: many
CDR3 DNA: TGTGCCAGCAGACAAGTGACAGGGGGCTTACACGAGCAGTACTTC
CDR3 protein: CASRQVTGGLHEQYF

V gene: TRBV19
J gene: TRBJ2-2
D gene: TRBD1
clone size: many
CDR3 DNA: TGTGCCAGGACAGGGAATAAGAACACCGGGGAGCTGTTTTTT
CDR3 protein: CARTGNKNTGELFF

V gene: TRBV5-1
J gene: TRBJ1-5
D gene: .
clone size: many
CDR3 DNA: TGCGCCAGCAGCTTCCCTTCTAATCAGCCCCAGCATTTT
CDR3 protein: CASSFPSNQPQHF

V gene: TRBV15
J gene: TRBJ1-5
D gene: TRBD1
clone size: many
CDR3 DNA: TGTGCCACCAGCAGAGAGGGACAGGGCCGCCAGCCCCAGCATTTT
CDR3 protein: CATSREGQGRQPQHF

V gene: TRBV5-1
J gene: TRBJ2-1
D gene: .
clone size: .
CDR3 DNA: TGCGCCAGCAGCTTGGCTCCAGTTCCCAACAATGAGCAGTTCTTC
CDR3 protein: CASSLAPVPNNEQFF

V gene: TRBV7-2
J gene: TRBJ2-5
D gene: .
clone size: many
CDR3 DNA: TGTGCCAGCAGCTTGGGGCATTTGGAGACCCAGTACTTC
CDR3 protein: CASSLGHLETQYF

V gene: TRBV3-1
J gene: TRBJ2-4
D gene: TRBD1
clone size: many
CDR3 DNA: TGTGCCAGCAGCCCTGGGACAGGGATAGCCAAAAACATTCAGTACTTC
CDR3 protein: CASSPGTGIAKNIQYF

V gene: TRBV7-9
J gene: TRBJ1-1
D gene: .
clone size: many
CDR3 DNA: TGTGCCAGCAGCCGTACAGGGTCTGAAGCTTTCTTT
CDR3 protein: CASSRTGSEAFF

V gene: TRBV6-5
J gene: TRBJ2-1
D gene: TRBD1
clone size: .
CDR3 DNA: TGTGCCAGCACGCCGCTGGACAGGGAATTGCATGAGCAGTTCTTC
CDR3 protein: CASTPLDRELHEQFF

V gene: TRBV20-1
J gene: TRBJ1-6
D gene: .
clone size: .
CDR3 DNA: TGCAGTGCTAGAGTTTTCGGGGAGGGGAATTCACCCCTCCACTTT
CDR3 protein: CSARVFGEGNSPLHF

V gene: TRBV10-3
J gene: TRBJ2-3
D gene: .
clone size: many
CDR3 DNA: TGTGCCATCAGTGAGTCCGGTGATACGCAGTATTTT
CDR3 protein: CAISESGDTQYF

V gene: TRBV5-5
J gene: TRBJ1-4
D gene: .
clone size: many
CDR3 DNA: TGTGCCAGCAGCTTGTCGTTGGGCCAAGGGGATGAAAAACTGTTTTTT
CDR3 protein: CASSLSLGQGDEKLFF